Listed below are T cell receptor beta chains from one sample, sequenced in a study of identical twins. TCRdb called the 5' RACE reads again in MiXCR, with one record for every CDR3 protein. The table records 700,000 or so distinct CDR3 sequences, less than 10% of them present only once. These same records also appear under a second study, on yellow fever vaccine responses in identical twins.

The sequenced material came from PBMCs. All receptors come from a woman in her late teens or twenties in good health. Each CDR3 is given with its conserved first and last residue. D genes are given only for firm matches. Size is omitted from some rows. Given values are once, few, many or a class for expanded clones.

CDR3 protein	CDR3 DNA	CDR3 length	D gene	V gene	clone size	J gene
CCAGEGDFPTRGETQYF	TGCTGTGCTGGGGAGGGGGACTTTCCTACTAGGGGGGAGACCCAGTACTTC	17	NA	TRBV20-1	once	TRBJ2-5
CSASSPSTDTQYF	TGCAGTGCAAGTTCCCCAAGCACAGATACGCAGTATTTT	13	NA	TRBV20-1	NA	TRBJ2-3
CASSPEGDRAMPLHF	TGTGCCAGCAGCCCGGAGGGGGACAGGGCCATGCCCCTCCACTTT	15	TRBD1	TRBV9	NA	TRBJ1-6
CASSQLGQETQYF	TGTGCCAGCTCACAGTTGGGCCAAGAGACCCAGTACTTC	13	NA	TRBV18	many	TRBJ2-5
CASSLALHGGATEAFF	TGTGCCAGCAGTTTAGCGCTTCACGGGGGGGCCACTGAAGCTTTCTTT	16	NA	TRBV12-3/TRBV12-4	few	TRBJ1-1
CSALKGSTEAFF	TGCAGCGCTTTGAAAGGTAGCACTGAAGCTTTCTTT	12	NA	TRBV29-1	few	TRBJ1-1
CASSQGRNTGELFF	TGTGCCAGCAGCCAGGGGAGAAACACCGGGGAGCTGTTTTTT	14	NA	TRBV3-1	many	TRBJ2-2
CASKVDGIAPADTQYF	TGTGCCAGCAAGGTAGATGGAATTGCCCCCGCGGATACGCAGTATTTT	16	NA	TRBV6-1	few	TRBJ2-3
CASSPKDRGTYNEQFF	TGTGCCAGCAGCCCTAAGGACAGGGGGACTTACAATGAGCAGTTCTTC	16	TRBD1	TRBV6-1	NA	TRBJ2-1
CASSLIGQGAKNEQFF	TGTGCCAGCAGCTTAATCGGACAGGGGGCCAAGAATGAGCAGTTCTTC	16	TRBD1	TRBV7-2	many	TRBJ2-1
CAISLGTSYEQYF	TGTGCCATCTCCCTAGGGACCTCCTACGAGCAGTACTTC	13	NA	TRBV6-6	few	TRBJ2-7
CATQGRGPSSGANVLTF	TGTGCCACCCAAGGGAGGGGGCCGAGCTCTGGGGCCAACGTCCTGACTTTC	17	NA	TRBV12-3/TRBV12-4	few	TRBJ2-6
CASSRRPAGRTRGGSTDTQYF	TGTGCCAGCTCGCGAAGACCTGCGGGGAGGACCCGGGGGGGTAGCACAGATACGCAGTATTTT	21	TRBD2	TRBV9	few	TRBJ2-3
CASSQGRGGRNTIYF	TGTGCCAGCAGCCAAGGACGAGGGGGCCGAAACACCATATATTTT	15	TRBD1	TRBV3-1	NA	TRBJ1-3
CATSGAGDSYEQYF	TGTGCCACCAGTGGAGCGGGGGACTCCTACGAGCAGTACTTC	14	TRBD2	TRBV24-1	few	TRBJ2-7
CASSPQVLTGELFF	TGTGCCAGCAGCCCCCAGGTGTTAACCGGGGAGCTGTTTTTT	14	NA	TRBV7-9	many	TRBJ2-2
CASSYFLSGDEQYF	TGTGCCAGCAGCTACTTCTTATCAGGAGACGAGCAGTACTTC	14	NA	TRBV12-3/TRBV12-4	few	TRBJ2-7
CASRDTGEDTQYF	TGTGCCAGTAGAGATACAGGGGAAGATACGCAGTATTTT	13	TRBD1	TRBV19	NA	TRBJ2-3
CASTETGGREQYF	TGTGCCAGCACCGAGACAGGGGGCCGCGAGCAGTACTTC	13	TRBD1	TRBV6-6	once	TRBJ2-7
CASSPLGVGTSTDTQYF	TGTGCCAGCAGCCCTTTAGGGGTCGGGACTAGCACAGATACGCAGTATTTT	17	NA	TRBV7-2	few	TRBJ2-3
CSAELRDGSGRDEQYF	TGCAGCGCGGAACTACGGGACGGGAGTGGTAGGGACGAGCAGTACTTC	16	NA	TRBV29-1	many	TRBJ2-7
CASTPSRNTGELFF	TGTGCCAGCACCCCGTCAAGGAACACCGGGGAGCTGTTTTTT	14	NA	TRBV7-9	many	TRBJ2-2
CSVEIGGEDDEQYF	TGCAGCGTTGAAATTGGAGGGGAAGATGACGAGCAGTACTTC	14	NA	TRBV29-1	NA	TRBJ2-7
CASSLGVRGAYNEQFF	TGTGCCAGCAGCTTGGGTGTTCGGGGGGCTTACAATGAGCAGTTCTTC	16	NA	TRBV5-6	many	TRBJ2-1
CASSNPGLAGTSSYNEQFF	TGTGCCAGCAGCAACCCGGGACTAGCGGGGACGAGCTCCTACAATGAGCAGTTCTTC	19	TRBD2	TRBV7-9	many	TRBJ2-1
CASSLVGGYTEAFF	TGTGCCAGCAGCTTAGTCGGCGGTTACACTGAAGCTTTCTTT	14	NA	TRBV7-2	few	TRBJ1-1
CASSRDRGQEKLFF	TGTGCCAGCAGTAGGGACAGGGGACAGGAAAAACTGTTTTTT	14	TRBD1	TRBV2	NA	TRBJ1-4
CASSPQRDPQETQYF	TGTGCCAGCAGCCCCCAAAGGGACCCTCAAGAGACCCAGTACTTC	15	NA	TRBV7-8	few	TRBJ2-5
CATRPTDVYEQYF	TGTGCCACCAGGCCCACAGATGTCTACGAGCAGTACTTC	13	NA	TRBV15	many	TRBJ2-7
CASSQEQGIGGYTF	TGTGCCAGCAGCCAAGAACAGGGGATCGGGGGCTACACCTTC	14	TRBD1	TRBV4-2	few	TRBJ1-2
CASSYPTFGTDSQETQYF	TGTGCCAGCAGTTACCCAACCTTCGGGACTGATTCACAAGAGACCCAGTACTTC	18	NA	TRBV6-2/TRBV6-3	many	TRBJ2-5
CCAISSWTSGNEQYF	TGCTGTGCTATCTCATCTTGGACTAGCGGCAACGAGCAGTACTTC	15	TRBD2	TRBV20-1	NA	TRBJ2-7
CASSQGGRSQETQYF	TGTGCCAGCAGCCAAGGGGGGCGTTCACAAGAGACCCAGTACTTC	15	NA	TRBV14	NA	TRBJ2-5
CASSYTGNYEQYF	TGTGCCAGCAGCTACACAGGAAACTACGAGCAGTACTTC	13	NA	TRBV12-3/TRBV12-4	many	TRBJ2-7
CAISAEENTGELFF	TGTGCCATCAGTGCTGAAGAAAACACCGGGGAGCTGTTTTTT	14	NA	TRBV10-3	many	TRBJ2-2
CSVASGVSYEQYF	TGCAGCGTTGCTAGCGGGGTGTCCTACGAGCAGTACTTC	13	TRBD2	TRBV29-1	many	TRBJ2-7
CASSPPLTGDNQPQHF	TGTGCCAGCTCACCACCCCTAACAGGGGACAATCAGCCCCAGCATTTT	16	TRBD1	TRBV18	NA	TRBJ1-5
CARLEAFF	TGTGCCAGACTTGAAGCTTTCTTT	8	NA	TRBV27	NA	TRBJ1-1
CASSVLGDGGTDTQYF	TGTGCCAGCAGCGTCCTGGGGGATGGGGGAACAGATACGCAGTATTTT	16	NA	TRBV7-9	NA	TRBJ2-3
CASRDSRSWAFF	TGTGCCAGCCGGGACAGCCGAAGTTGGGCTTTCTTT	12	TRBD1	TRBV7-9	NA	TRBJ1-1
CATSVKANTGELFF	TGTGCCACCAGCGTGAAAGCGAACACCGGGGAGCTGTTTTTT	14	NA	TRBV15	NA	TRBJ2-2
CASSLTGQLSYEQYF	TGTGCCAGCAGCTTAACGGGACAGCTCTCCTACGAGCAGTACTTC	15	TRBD1	TRBV11-2	NA	TRBJ2-7
CSAERGQKYQPQHF	TGCAGTGCTGAGAGGGGACAGAAATATCAGCCCCAGCATTTT	14	TRBD1	TRBV20-1	NA	TRBJ1-5
CASSHPKGGRDTGELFF	TGCGCCAGCAGCCACCCTAAGGGGGGGAGGGACACCGGGGAGCTGTTTTTT	17	NA	TRBV4-1	few	TRBJ2-2
CASSQQPGLRQYF	TGTGCCAGCAGCCAACAGCCGGGACTTCGGCAGTATTTT	13	NA	TRBV14	few	TRBJ2-3
CASSLEGAGQPQHF	TGCGCCAGCAGCTTGGAGGGTGCAGGACAGCCCCAGCATTTT	14	NA	TRBV5-1	many	TRBJ1-5
CASREDSDYSPLHF	TGTGCCAGCCGCGAAGACAGTGACTATTCACCCCTCCACTTT	14	NA	TRBV12-3/TRBV12-4	many	TRBJ1-6
CASSLWDGSYEQYF	TGTGCCAGCAGCCTTTGGGACGGATCCTACGAGCAGTACTTC	14	NA	TRBV14	few	TRBJ2-7